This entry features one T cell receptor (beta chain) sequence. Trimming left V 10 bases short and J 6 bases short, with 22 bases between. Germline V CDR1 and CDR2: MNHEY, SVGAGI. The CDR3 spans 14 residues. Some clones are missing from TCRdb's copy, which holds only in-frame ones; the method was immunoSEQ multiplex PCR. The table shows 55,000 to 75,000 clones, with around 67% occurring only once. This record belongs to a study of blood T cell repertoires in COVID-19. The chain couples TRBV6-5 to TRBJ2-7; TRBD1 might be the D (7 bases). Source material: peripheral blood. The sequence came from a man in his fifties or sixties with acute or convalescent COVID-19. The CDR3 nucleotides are TGTGCCACCGGAGGGCCAGGGGGGAGAGGCGAGCAGTACGTC. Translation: CATGGPGGRGEQYV.